The 6 T cell receptor beta chains presented below share a single source sample, sequenced in a study of blood T cell repertoires in COVID-19. TCRdb keeps only in-frame clones here, not all; method: immunoSEQ multiplex PCR. Here the sample spans 200,000 or so clones, about 88% being singletons. Sequencing was performed on PBMCs or T cells enriched from blood (not recorded which). The receptors stem from a woman in her thirties or forties with acute COVID-19.

V gene TRBV29-1 combines with J gene TRBJ2-3, with 11 bases aligning to TRBD2. Trimming at V came to 3 bases and at J to 0 bases, leaving 11 bases not matched to a gene. The germline gives CDR1 SQVTM, CDR2 ANQGSEA. This CDR3 is 18 amino acids long. The CDR3 sequence: CSVDSSSGGISSTDTQYF. The CDR3 DNA reads TGCAGCGTTGATTCTTCTAGCGGGGGGATATCTAGCACAGATACGCAGTATTTT.

This rearrangement joins TRBV27 to TRBJ1-5; D unresolved. The CDR3 sequence is 15 residues long. The ends were cut back, 2 bases at V and 3 bases at J, with 11 bases in the middle. Germline CDR1 and CDR2: MNHEY and SMNVEV (reference sequence). CDR3 sequence reads: CASSLMGQFNQPQHF. The CDR3, as DNA: TGTGCCAGCAGTTTAATGGGCCAGTTCAATCAGCCCCAGCATTTT.

This clone was seen more than once but under ten times. The chain uses TRBV6-2 or TRBV6-3 and TRBJ2-3, with 7 positions matching TRBD2. The CDR3 totals 14 residues. The germline V gene encodes CDR1 MNHEY and CDR2 SVGEGT. V lost 6 bases to trimming and J lost 2 bases; unmatched junction nucleotides: 5. The CDR3 DNA reads TGTGCCAGCAGCCGGGAGGACGCCACAGATACGCAGTATTTT. It encodes CASSREDATDTQYF.

V and J are TRBV28 and TRBJ1-2; 8 bases map to TRBD1. Germline lookup yields CDR1 MDHEN and CDR2 SYDVKM. This CDR3 is built from 13 residues. Trimming took 6 bases from V and 5 from J; bases not matched to a gene: 5. CDR3 in amino acids: CASSRGQGYGYTF. As DNA, the CDR3 is TGTGCCAGCAGCCGCGGACAGGGTTATGGCTACACCTTC.

This chain links TRBV9 with TRBJ2-7, with 9 bases lining up with TRBD1. The CDR3 has 15 amino acids. Germline V gene sequence: CDR1 SGDLS, CDR2 YYNGEE. The V gene end was trimmed by 4 bases and the J gene end by 2 bases; junction bases not matched to a gene: 7. The CDR3 is CASSLGQGAAYEQYF. For the CDR3, the DNA is TGTGCCAGCAGCCTGGGACAGGGTGCGGCCTACGAGCAGTACTTC.

V is TRBV3-1 (or the pseudogene TRBV3-2) and J is TRBJ2-3; 14 nucleotides agree with TRBD2. Germline values: CDR1 LGHDT, CDR2 YNNKEL (reference sequence). There are 16 residues in the CDR3. Unmatched junction bases numbered 4, after V lost 4 bases and J lost 4 bases. The CDR3 reads CASSLRLAGGSDTQYF. The CDR3 DNA reads TGTGCCAGCAGCCTGAGACTAGCGGGGGGGTCAGATACGCAGTATTTT.